Below, 16 T cell receptor beta chains from the same sample are listed, as sequenced in a study of T cell repertoires in cytomegalovirus infection (dated by TCRdb to between 2019 and 2020). Instrument on record: Illumina HiSeq 1500. TCRdb reran the public reads through fastp at Q25 and MiXCR, keeping productive beta chains. Rows with a matching CDR3 protein are joined into one entry that keeps the most common DNA and genes. The sample table holds roughly 310,000 distinct CDR3 sequences, of which under 35% were seen once. The ten largest clones take up over 15% of the sample. These receptors have no known antigen. This specimen's treatment or condition label, interpreted: in vitro stimulation with specific CMV peptide epitopes to enrich CMV-specific T cells. Sequenced material: cultured PBMCs, taken from culture after CMV antigen stimulation. The receptors stem from a human donor in good health (CMV status not recorded). Some clones in this sample may be carry-over from other donors' samples.

V is TRBV7-6 and J is TRBJ1-1; no clear D gene. V lost 3 bases, J lost 0 bases, and 11 bases lay in between. Germline CDR1 is SGHVS and CDR2 is FNYEAQ. The CDR3 consists of 15 residues. CDR3 protein: CASSFPSAMNTEAFF. CDR3 nucleotide sequence: TGTGCCAGCAGCTTCCCGTCCGCAATGAACACTGAAGCTTTCTTT.

In its sample, this clonotype was seen many times. The rearrangement joins TRBV15 to TRBJ1-5; no definite D call. CDR1 is LNHNV and CDR2 is YYDKDF in the germline V gene (reference sequence). The CDR3 contains 15 residues. Trimming took off 1 base at V and 1 base at J, with 8 bases between the two ends. For the CDR3, the DNA is TGTGCCACCAGCAGAGCGCGAGGGAGCAATCAGCCCCAGCATTTT. It translates to CATSRARGSNQPQHF.

This clonotype was recorded a few times. The genes are TRBV5-6 and TRBJ1-2, with unresolved D. The V end was cut by 0 bases, the J end by 6 bases, with 12 bases between. This CDR3 contains 14 residues. In germline, CDR1 is SGHDT, CDR2 YYEEEE. The CDR3: CASSLEPASHGYTF. The CDR3 DNA reads TGTGCCAGCAGCTTGGAACCAGCAAGCCATGGCTACACCTTC.

This clonotype occurred many times. The chain recombines TRBV20-1 with TRBJ2-1, with TRBD2 matching 7 bases. The CDR3 runs 15 residues. The junction had 11 bases not matched to a gene; V was cut back by 2 bases and J by 7 bases. CDR1 and CDR2 from the germline V gene are DFQATT and SNEGSKA (reference sequence). This CDR3 is CSARKEGGPVNEQFF. The CDR3 DNA reads as TGCAGTGCTAGAAAAGAGGGAGGGCCGGTAAATGAGCAGTTCTTC.

This chain connects TRBV7-6 to TRBJ2-1, with TRBD1 matching 8 bases. The CDR3 runs 20 residues. V gave up 1 base and J gave up 0 bases; unmatched junction bases: 14. CDR1 is SGHVS, CDR2 FNYEAQ, per germline. The CDR3 reads CASSLEPPGQARSSYNEQFF. The CDR3 DNA reads TGTGCCAGCAGCTTAGAGCCCCCGGGACAGGCAAGAAGCTCCTACAATGAGCAGTTCTTC.

The chain couples TRBV19 to TRBJ2-2, with a weak D call TRBD2 (6 bases). CDR1 and CDR2 from the germline V gene are LNHDA and SQIVND (reference sequence). Deletions cut 6 bases from V and 2 bases from J, with 10 bases between. The CDR3 has 14 residues. The CDR3 DNA sequence: TGTGCCAGTAGGCGGGACCTTAACACCGGGGAGCTGTTTTTT. Translation gives CASRRDLNTGELFF.

This chain connects TRBV4-2 to TRBJ1-1; D might be TRBD1 (6 bases). The CDR3 has 15 residues. The V end lost 0 bases, the J end lost 5 bases, and 13 bases lay between the germline ends. Germline assignment: CDR1 LGHNA and CDR2 YNFKEQ. The CDR3 region has the DNA TGTGCCAGCAGCCAAGATCGGTACAGGGCAACTGAAGCTTTCTTT. This codes for CASSQDRYRATEAFF.

This clonotype has a handful of counts. One end of the junction fails to match germline, which may point to a read error. The CDR3 loop is CASSRGRGGSSRF. The CDR3 DNA follows: TGCGCCAGCAGCCGGGGTAGAGGCGGGTCCTCCCGCTTC. This chain uses TRBV4-1 with TRBJ1-2; D unresolved. Germline V gives CDR1 MGHRA, CDR2 YSYEKL. CDR3 length equals 13 residues.

The rearrangement links TRBV7-2 to TRBJ1-2; the match to TRBD1 covers 7 bases. This CDR3 region has 14 residues. V lost 5 bases, J lost 8 bases, and 11 bases stayed unmatched. Per germline, CDR1 SGHTA and CDR2 FQGNSA. This chain's CDR3 is CASSGDRVAGGYTF. Written as DNA, the CDR3 is TGTGCCAGCAGCGGAGACAGGGTAGCGGGCGGCTACACCTTC.

The CDR3 DNA reads as TGTGCCAGCAGTTTCTCCAGGTCTGAAGCTTTCTTT. Translating gives CASSFSRSEAFF. The rearrangement uses TRBV12-3 or TRBV12-4 and TRBJ1-1; unclear D gene. The CDR3 totals 12 residues. The ends were cut back, 3 bases at V and 6 bases at J, with 8 bases in the middle.

This chain uses TRBV27 with TRBJ2-1, with 11 nucleotides matching TRBD2. Unmatched junction bases numbered 3, after V lost 3 bases and J lost 5 bases. The CDR3 covers 15 residues. Germline assignment: CDR1 MNHEY and CDR2 SMNVEV (reference sequence). This CDR3 reads CASSFLAGGDNEQFF. CDR3 in DNA: TGTGCCAGCAGTTTCCTAGCGGGAGGTGACAATGAGCAGTTCTTC.

The chain links TRBV7-3 to TRBJ2-2; D ambiguous. The ends were cut back, 8 bases at V and 0 bases at J, with 13 bases in the middle. CDR1 and CDR2 from the germline V gene are SGHTA and FQGTGA. This CDR3 is 15 amino acids long. For the CDR3, the DNA is TGTGCCAGCGGTTTTCAAGTGCCGAACACCGGGGAGCTGTTTTTT. It encodes CASGFQVPNTGELFF.

This clonotype was seen a handful of times. The chain joins TRBV6-1 to TRBJ1-1; D is perhaps TRBD1 (5 bases). The V gene's germline CDR1 is MNHNS and CDR2 SASEGT. This CDR3 has 15 residues. V was shortened by 6 bases and J by 4 bases, with 18 bases between the two germline ends. This CDR3 is CASSERGGPGTEAFF. The CDR3 DNA reads as TGTGCCAGCAGCGAGAGGGGCGGCCCGGGCACTGAAGCTTTCTTT.

The chain recombines TRBV20-1 with TRBJ1-1; 9 bases agree with TRBD1. The CDR3 length is 17 residues. With 3 bases clipped from V and 0 bases from J, the junction kept 11 bases outside the gene matches. From germline, CDR1 is DFQATT and CDR2 SNEGSKA (reference sequence). For the CDR3, the DNA is TGCAGTGCTAGTAACTGGGGACAGGGTCTAATGAACACTGAAGCTTTCTTT. Its protein product is CSASNWGQGLMNTEAFF.

This clonotype appeared a few times. This chain connects TRBV7-6 to TRBJ2-1; TRBD2 might be the D (5 bases). The CDR3 has 14 residues. Germline lookup yields CDR1 SGHVS and CDR2 FNYEAQ. Trimming removed 4 bases from V and 6 bases from J, with 13 bases in between. DNA for the CDR3: TGTGCCAGCAGCTCCCCGGACTTCGTCAATGAGCAGTTCTTC. Protein product: CASSSPDFVNEQFF.

The chain recombines TRBV19 with TRBJ2-7, with TRBD2 identical over 12 bases. The CDR3 spans 16 residues. Germline assignment: CDR1 LNHDA and CDR2 SQIVND (reference sequence). V was clipped by 3 bases and J by 4 bases; unmatched bases: 7. DNA of the CDR3: TGTGCCAGTAGTATCAACCTACTAGCGGGAGGATACGAGCAGTACTTC. Its translation is CASSINLLAGGYEQYF.